What follows are 20 T cell receptor beta chains derived from one specimen sequenced in a study of blood T cell repertoires in COVID-19. The table came from immunoSEQ multiplex PCR; TCRdb's copy has only in-frame clones and leaves some out. The sample includes approximately 180,000 clones, 70% to 90% of them seen just once. Sequenced sample: peripheral blood. These receptors all stem from a man between 60 and 75 years old with acute or convalescent COVID-19.

In this sample, this clone turned up once. The CDR3 sequence: CASSDFGGSSYNEQFF. CDR3 coding DNA: TGTGCCAGCAGCGACTTCGGCGGGAGCTCCTACAATGAGCAGTTCTTC. The chain recombines TRBV13 with TRBJ2-1; 7 bases fit TRBD2. J lost 0 bases, V lost 5 bases, and 7 bases had no gene match. Germline assignment: CDR1 PRHDT and CDR2 FYEKMQ (reference sequence). The CDR3 is 16 residues long.

The chain recombines TRBV30 with TRBJ1-1; D remains unclear. The CDR3 is 12 residues long. Germline CDR1 is GTSNPN and CDR2 is SVGIG (reference sequence). The germline V and J ends were trimmed by 6 bases and 2 bases, with 10 bases remaining between them. This CDR3 reads CACRRENTEAFF. The CDR3 nucleotides are TGTGCCTGTCGACGGGAAAACACTGAAGCTTTCTTT.

The chain has TRBV4-2 and TRBJ1-3; no reliable D call. V was pared by 0 bases and J by 4 bases, with 10 bases between. The CDR3 totals 15 residues. CDR1 and CDR2 from the germline V gene are LGHNA and YNFKEQ. CDR3 DNA sequence: TGTGCCAGCAGCCAAGAATCCCTCGGGGGAAACACCATATATTTT. Its translation is CASSQESLGGNTIYF.

This clone has a handful of counts. This chain connects TRBV19 to TRBJ1-2; unclear D gene. The CDR3 loop spans 13 amino acids. The V end was cut by 5 bases, the J end by 7 bases, with 14 bases between. The germline CDR1 and CDR2 sequences are LNHDA and SQIVND (reference sequence). Here the CDR3 DNA reads TGTGCCAGTAGTCTCCGTCCCCGGGTTGGCTACACCTTC. The encoded protein is CASSLRPRVGYTF.

The V call is TRBV27, the J call TRBJ1-5; a weak D match, TRBD1 (6 bases). Trimming left V 3 bases short and J 11 bases short, with 14 bases between. Germline values: CDR1 MNHEY, CDR2 SMNVEV (reference sequence). The CDR3 covers 13 residues. For the CDR3, the DNA is TGTGCCAGCAGTTTGGTGGGGGCCCAGTCCCAGCATTTT. The encoded protein is CASSLVGAQSQHF.

The chain is built from TRBV18 and TRBJ2-7, with 12 bases aligning to TRBD2. Germline V gene lookup returns CDR1 KGHSH and CDR2 LQKENI. The CDR3 covers 18 residues. J gave up 0 bases and V 6 bases, and 12 bases lay outside the gene matches. The CDR3 sequence is CASSSGTSGRFSSYEQYF. The DNA for the CDR3 is TGTGCCAGCTCTTCCGGGACTAGCGGGCGTTTTAGCTCCTACGAGCAGTACTTC.

The chain links TRBV5-6 to TRBJ2-7; TRBD2 aligns across 15 bases. CDR1 and CDR2 (germline): SGHDT, YYEEEE. V shed 4 bases and J 11 bases; nucleotides not matched to a gene: 10. CDR3 length: 15 amino acids. CDR3 sequence reads: CASSPKGLAGGKEYF. For the CDR3, the DNA is TGTGCCAGCAGCCCGAAGGGACTAGCGGGAGGAAAGGAGTACTTC.

The chain couples TRBV5-8 to TRBJ2-1, with TRBD2 matching over 14 bases. This CDR3 has 17 amino acids. V shed 4 bases and J 6 bases; nucleotides not matched to a gene: 9. Germline CDR1 and CDR2: SGHTS and YDEGEE. The CDR3 region has the DNA TGTGCCAGCAGCCCCGGGACTAGCGGGAGATGGGGCAATGAGCAGTTCTTC. Its translation is CASSPGTSGRWGNEQFF.

V and J are TRBV5-5 and TRBJ2-2; 7 nucleotides agree with TRBD1. V was clipped by 4 bases and J by 7 bases; unmatched bases: 10. Per the germline V gene, CDR1 is SGHKS and CDR2 is YYEKEE (reference sequence). This CDR3 region has 15 residues. CDR3 amino acids: CASSAQTGLGGELFF. The CDR3 DNA follows: TGTGCCAGCAGCGCCCAGACAGGGTTGGGCGGGGAGCTGTTTTTT.

The V call is TRBV6-5, the J call TRBJ1-5, with 7 bases lining up with TRBD1. The CDR3 sequence is 15 residues long. The germline V gene has CDR1 MNHEY and CDR2 SVGAGI. Unmatched junction bases numbered 14, after V lost 9 bases and J lost 6 bases. The CDR3 DNA follows: TGTGCCAGTACCCCGGGACAGTCCGAAGGTCAGCCCCAGCATTTT. It specifies CASTPGQSEGQPQHF.

The V gene is TRBV21-1, the J gene TRBJ2-7; TRBD2, the table's D call, lacks a check against the DNA. TRBV21-1 is a documented pseudogene. This CDR3 has 15 residues. The CDR3 region is CASSKGREGDCEQYF. The DNA of the CDR3 is TGTGCCAGCAGCAAAGGGCGGGAGGGGGATTGCGAGCAGTACTTC.

V usage is TRBV11-3 and J usage is TRBJ2-7; 7 nucleotides align to TRBD2. V dropped 4 bases and J dropped 1; count of bases not matched to a gene: 4. CDR1 is SGHNT and CDR2 is YENEEA in the germline V gene. The CDR3 runs 14 residues. In DNA, the CDR3 is TGTGCCAGCAGCTCAGAAGCGGGGTCCTACGAGCAGTACTTC. Encoded protein: CASSSEAGSYEQYF.

V usage is TRBV3-1 (or the pseudogene TRBV3-2) and J usage is TRBJ2-1; 7 bases match TRBD2. CDR1 and CDR2 (germline): LGHDT, YNNKEL (reference sequence). Unmatched junction bases numbered 4, after V lost 0 bases and J lost 8 bases. This CDR3 is 14 amino acids long. CDR3 residues: CASSQEGGRDEQFF. Written as DNA, the CDR3 is TGTGCCAGCAGCCAAGAGGGAGGGCGTGATGAGCAGTTCTTC.

The chain joins TRBV10-3 to TRBJ1-4, with 10 bases lining up with TRBD1. Germline V gives CDR1 ENHRY, CDR2 SYGVKD. The V gene end was trimmed by 9 bases and the J gene end by 6 bases; junction bases not matched to a gene: 1. The length of the CDR3 is 12 residues. Here the CDR3 DNA reads TGTGCCATGGGGACAGGGGATGAAAAACTGTTTTTT. Protein product: CAMGTGDEKLFF.

This sequence joins TRBV28 and TRBJ2-7, with D perhaps TRBD1 (6 bases). Germline loops: CDR1 MDHEN, CDR2 SYDVKM. Trimming left V 6 bases short and J 0 bases short, with 18 bases between. The CDR3 is made up of 16 amino acids. The CDR3 here is CASSLPDSVSSYEQYF. In DNA, the CDR3 is TGTGCCAGCAGCCTACCGGACAGCGTTAGCTCCTACGAGCAGTACTTC. Full variable domain (missing parts from reference TRBV28 and TRBJ2-7): DVKVTQSSRYLVKRTGEKVFLECVQDMDHENMFWYRQDPGLGLRLIYFSYDVKMKEKGDIPEGYSVSREKKERFSLILESASTNQTSMYLCASSLPDSVSSYEQYFGPGTRLTVT.

The CDR3 coding sequence is TGCGCCAGCAGCTTGGCGACTAGGGATGAGCAGTTCTTC. It translates to CASSLATRDEQFF. The gene calls are TRBV5-1 and TRBJ2-1, with a weak D call TRBD2 (6 bases). From germline, CDR1 is SGHRS and CDR2 YFSETQ. The CDR3 runs to 13 residues. The V end was cut by 0 bases, the J end by 8 bases, with 9 bases between.

V and J are TRBV7-9 and TRBJ1-1; tentatively, D is TRBD1 (5 bases). Germline CDR1 reads SEHNR; CDR2 reads FQNEAQ (reference sequence). This CDR3 comprises 13 residues. V lost 4 bases to trimming and J lost 5 bases, with 11 bases between them. The CDR3 sequence is CASSWGGNTEAFF. The CDR3 DNA is TGTGCCAGCAGCTGGGGGGGGAATACTGAAGCTTTCTTT. The full variable domain, completed using reference TRBV7-9 and TRBJ1-1, is DTGVSQNPRHKITKRGQNVTFRCDPISEHNRLYWYRQTLGQGPEFLTYFQNEAQLEKSRLLSDRFSAERPKGSFSTLEIQRTEQGDSAMYLCASSWGGNTEAFFGQGTRLTVV.

This clone appeared a few times. This chain uses TRBV29-1 with TRBJ2-5; 8 nucleotides align to TRBD1. This CDR3 is 13 amino acids long. J was trimmed by 3 bases and V by 5 bases; bases with no gene match: 5. Germline loops: CDR1 SQVTM, CDR2 ANQGSEA. Here the CDR3 reads CSVRSGGKETQYF. The CDR3 DNA is TGCAGCGTTCGGTCAGGGGGCAAAGAGACCCAGTACTTC.

The chain couples TRBV1 to TRBJ2-1; the D call TRBD1 from the table was never checked on the DNA. TRBV1 counts as a pseudogene. This CDR3 comprises 17 residues. The CDR3 loop reads CTSSQGPRGNNDNEQFF. The CDR3 DNA reads TGCACCAGCAGCCAAGGGCCCAGGGGAAATAACGACAATGAGCAGTTCTTC.

The chain combines TRBV7-9 with TRBJ1-5; TRBD1 agrees at 7 bases. Trimming at V came to 2 bases and at J to 5 bases, leaving 3 bases not matched to a gene. In germline, CDR1 is SEHNR, CDR2 FQNEAQ (reference sequence). This CDR3 has 14 amino acids. The CDR3: CASSLSGGHQPQHF. CDR3 DNA sequence: TGTGCCAGCAGCTTATCAGGGGGACATCAGCCCCAGCATTTT.